This TCR beta chain was sequenced in a study of blood T cell repertoires in COVID-19. Study information: Samples came from the United States, Italy and Spain, spanning acute and convalescent COVID-19. The cDNA or gDNA used as material had been derived from T cells, B-cell-depleted T cells, or PBMCs.

Authors' data handling: Estimates of nucleated cell counts were drawn from the amplification of reference gene primers. Some clones are missing from TCRdb's copy, which holds only in-frame ones; the method was immunoSEQ multiplex PCR. V, J and clone size are those of that table, while D and trimming were read from the DNA. The sample lists about 270,000 clones, 86% seen once, with over 7.5% in the top ten. Ten or more counts support this clone. The CDR3 sequence is 16 residues long. Germline V lookup: CDR1 WNHNN, CDR2 SYGVQD (reference sequence). Deletions cut 6 bases from V and 2 bases from J, with 19 bases between.

Sample: peripheral blood. The sequence came from a man aged 35 to 55 who had recovered from COVID-19. The chain has TRBV10-1 and TRBJ1-2; the D gene is possibly TRBD1 (6 bases). The CDR3 reads CASSAKNRVTNYGYTF. CDR3 coding DNA: TGCGCCAGCAGCGCTAAGAACAGGGTAACCAACTATGGCTACACCTTC.